Described below is a single T cell receptor beta chain sequence and its context. This record belongs to a study of T cell changes during pregnancy in multiple sclerosis. The CDR3 loop spans 15 amino acids. CDR1 is SNHLY and CDR2 is FYNNEI in the germline V gene. Trimming took 2 bases from V and 4 from J, leaving 15 bases between them. Sequencing was performed with immunoSEQ multiplex PCR; in TCRdb, only in-frame clones are kept and a portion is missing. This repertoire shows around 100,000 clones, 92% found once; its top ten account for around 1.8%. The clonotype originates from a female donor with multiple sclerosis, enrolled in a pregnancy study. The specimen was peripheral blood, collected after pregnancy. This chain joins TRBV2 and TRBJ2-7; tentatively, D is TRBD2 (6 bases). The CDR3, as DNA: TGTGCCAGCAGTGAACTTCGGGGGAGTTATTACGAGCAGTACTTC. Its protein product is CASSELRGSYYEQYF.